What follows are 29 T cell receptor beta chains derived from one specimen sequenced in a study of T cell responses to AZD1222 COVID-19 vaccine. Some clones are missing from TCRdb's copy, which holds only in-frame ones; the method was immunoSEQ multiplex PCR. The sample has about 110,000 clones; 84% are singletons. Source: peripheral blood, taken on day 0 of AZD1222 vaccination. The receptors were sampled from an adult in good health.

The chain is built from TRBV14 and TRBJ2-7; 8 bases fit TRBD2. Germline V gene lookup returns CDR1 SGHDN and CDR2 FVKESK. V gave up 1 base and J gave up 3 bases; unmatched junction bases: 8. The CDR3 totals 16 residues. The CDR3 sequence: CASSQVDTGGRYEQYF. The CDR3 coding sequence is TGTGCCAGCAGCCAAGTAGATACGGGAGGGCGCTACGAGCAGTACTTC.

V is TRBV10-3 and J is TRBJ1-3, with TRBD1 as a possible D gene (6 bases). This CDR3 spans 14 amino acids. Germline V lookup: CDR1 ENHRY, CDR2 SYGVKD. Trimming took off 7 bases at V and 4 bases at J, with 14 bases between the two ends. The CDR3 spells CAITTDSSGNTIYF. In nucleotides, the CDR3 is TGTGCCATCACCACGGACAGTTCAGGAAACACCATATATTTT.

The chain recombines TRBV3-1 (or the pseudogene TRBV3-2) with TRBJ1-6; TRBD1 aligns across 7 bases. CDR1 is LGHDT, CDR2 YNNKEL, per germline (reference sequence). The trim removed 1 base at V and 9 bases at J, leaving 6 bases unmatched. This CDR3 spans 15 amino acids. CDR3 coding DNA: TGTGCCAGCAGCCAAGTTGCAGGGGGTGGTTCACCCCTCCACTTT. Its protein product is CASSQVAGGGSPLHF.

This clone occurred a few times. The chain employs TRBV2 and TRBJ1-1; maybe TRBD1 (6 bases). The CDR3 is 14 amino acids. Germline V gives CDR1 SNHLY, CDR2 FYNNEI. Trimming cost V 6 bases and J 1 base, with 12 bases left between them. CDR3 sequence: CASSRQAGNTEAFF. The CDR3 DNA reads as TGTGCCAGCAGCAGACAGGCAGGGAACACTGAAGCTTTCTTT.

The chain combines TRBV2 with TRBJ1-5, with 7 bases fitting TRBD1. Trimming removed 7 bases from V and 7 bases from J; junction bases left unmatched: 7. There are 13 residues in the CDR3. The germline V gene has CDR1 SNHLY and CDR2 FYNNEI. CDR3 amino acids: CASTATGTQPQHF. The CDR3 coding sequence is TGTGCCAGCACAGCGACAGGGACGCAGCCCCAGCATTTT.

This clone was picked up a small number of times. This chain joins TRBV25-1 and TRBJ1-2, with 10 nucleotides matching TRBD1. The CDR3 totals 15 residues. The germline V gene has CDR1 MGHDK and CDR2 SYGVNS. J gave up 7 bases and V 6 bases, and 11 bases lay outside the gene matches. DNA of the CDR3: TGTGCCAGCAGCGACCGCGACAGGGGGCATATTGGCTACACCTTC. Its protein is CASSDRDRGHIGYTF.

The rearrangement links TRBV2 to TRBJ2-7, with TRBD1 matching 10 bases. The V gene's germline CDR1 is SNHLY and CDR2 FYNNEI. The J segment lost 3 bases and the V segment lost 8 bases, leaving 4 bases of the junction unmatched. The CDR3 runs 13 residues. The CDR3 DNA sequence: TGTGCCAGCTGCGGACAGGGGGGCTACGAGCAGTACTTC. Translated: CASCGQGGYEQYF.

The sample holds many counts of this clone. In DNA, the CDR3 is TGTGCCAGCAGCTTTGGACAGGCATATAATTCACCCCTCCACTTT. Amino acid sequence: CASSFGQAYNSPLHF. This sequence joins TRBV13 and TRBJ1-6, with 7 bases aligning to TRBD1. CDR3 length equals 15 residues. Germline V gives CDR1 PRHDT, CDR2 FYEKMQ (reference sequence). Trimming cost V 3 bases and J 4 bases; bases outside gene matches: 3.

This clone was recorded once. The genes are TRBV4-3 and TRBJ2-7; D possibly corresponds to TRBD1 (6 bases). Trimming shortened V by 2 bases and J by 3 bases, and 14 bases separated the two germline ends. The germline V gene encodes CDR1 LGHNA and CDR2 YSLEER. This CDR3 spans 15 amino acids. The DNA for the CDR3 is TGCGCCAGCAGCCAATACAGACAGGCCAACTACGAGCAGTACTTC. This translates into CASSQYRQANYEQYF.

This clone was seen a single time. J is TRBJ2-1 and V is TRBV5-1; TRBD2 aligns across 8 bases. The CDR3 totals 14 residues. In germline, CDR1 is SGHRS, CDR2 YFSETQ. V shed 4 bases, J shed 8 bases, and the junction held 8 bases outside the gene matches. The CDR3 coding sequence is TGCGCCAGCAGCCGTAGCGGGATTGTAGATGAGCAGTTCTTC. The encoded protein is CASSRSGIVDEQFF.

This clone has only a few counts. The rearrangement joins TRBV11-1 to TRBJ1-2, with 7 bases lining up with TRBD1. This CDR3 comprises 12 residues. Unmatched junction bases numbered 4, after V lost 4 bases and J lost 8 bases. Germline V lookup: CDR1 SGHAT, CDR2 FQDESV (reference sequence). In DNA form, the CDR3 reads TGTGCCAGCAGCTCGACAGGGCCCGGCTACACCTTC. Translated, it gives CASSSTGPGYTF.

V usage is TRBV5-1 and J usage is TRBJ1-1; D ambiguous. V lost 4 bases to trimming and J lost 7 bases, with 17 bases between them. The CDR3 totals 14 residues. Germline lookup yields CDR1 SGHRS and CDR2 YFSETQ. CDR3 sequence reads: CASSTRGYNSEAFF. CDR3 nucleotide sequence: TGCGCCAGCAGCACCCGCGGGTACAATAGTGAAGCTTTCTTT. Based on the CDR3 plus reference TRBV5-1 and TRBJ1-1, the full variable domain is KAGVTQTPRYLIKTRGQQVTLSCSPISGHRSVSWYQQTPGQGLQFLFEYFSETQRNKGNFPGRFSGRQFSNSRSEMNVSTLELGDSALYLCASSTRGYNSEAFFGQGTRLTVV.

V and J are TRBV15 and TRBJ2-7; unclear D gene. CDR1 is LNHNV, CDR2 YYDKDF, per germline (reference sequence). The CDR3 is 14 residues long. The ends were cut back, 0 bases at V and 6 bases at J, with 12 bases in the middle. Here the CDR3 reads CATSREGPSGEQYF. CDR3 bases: TGTGCCACCAGCAGAGAAGGGCCCTCGGGCGAGCAGTACTTC. Using reference TRBV15 and TRBJ2-7 for the parts outside the CDR3, the full variable domain is DAMVIQNPRYQVTQFGKPVTLSCSQTLNHNVMYWYQQKSSQAPKLLFHYYDKDFNNEADTPDNFQSRRPNTSFCFLDIRSPGLGDTAMYLCATSREGPSGEQYFGPGTRLTVT.

V usage is TRBV5-5 and J usage is TRBJ1-5, with 11 nucleotides matching TRBD1. V was pared by 4 bases and J by 7 bases, with 7 bases of the junction left unmatched. The CDR3 length is 15 residues. The germline CDR1 and CDR2 sequences are SGHKS and YYEKEE (reference sequence). The CDR3 sequence: CASSAGTGGQQPQHF. The CDR3 region has the DNA TGTGCCAGCAGCGCCGGGACAGGGGGTCAACAGCCCCAGCATTTT.

V gene TRBV28 combines with J gene TRBJ1-4; tentatively, D is TRBD1 (5 bases). Germline V gene data show CDR1 as MDHEN and CDR2 as SYDVKM. The ends were cut back, 2 bases at V and 7 bases at J, with 11 bases in the middle. CDR3 size: 14 residues. CDR3 nucleotide sequence: TGTGCCAGCAGTTTAAGAGGGGCCGGTGAAAAACTGTTTTTT. Translated: CASSLRGAGEKLFF.

The V call is TRBV7-3, the J call TRBJ2-1; perhaps TRBD2 as D (5 bases). V was shortened by 5 bases and J by 8 bases, with 19 bases between the two germline ends. The germline V gene has CDR1 SGHTA and CDR2 FQGTGA. This CDR3 region has 15 residues. CDR3 residues: CASSRSGVTGDEQFF. CDR3 coding DNA: TGTGCCAGCAGCCGCTCTGGAGTTACCGGGGATGAGCAGTTCTTC.

This chain joins TRBV6-2 or TRBV6-3 and TRBJ1-1; D unclear. The CDR3 totals 13 residues. CDR1 is MNHEY, CDR2 SVGEGT, per germline. V was trimmed by 2 bases and J by 1 base, leaving 5 bases between them. The CDR3 bases are TGTGCCAGCAGTTACAAGGAGAACACTGAAGCTTTCTTT. It translates to CASSYKENTEAFF.

The genes are TRBV29-1 and TRBJ2-5, with D hard to call. The CDR3 has 13 residues. V lost 4 bases to trimming and J lost 1 base, with 10 bases between them. In germline, CDR1 is SQVTM, CDR2 ANQGSEA. This chain's CDR3 is CSVGKGSQETQYF. The CDR3 DNA sequence: TGCAGCGTTGGTAAGGGCAGCCAAGAGACCCAGTACTTC.

In this sample, this clone turned up a few times. The chain joins TRBV5-1 to TRBJ1-2; D possibly corresponds to TRBD1 (5 bases). Between the trimmed V and J ends, which lost 3 bases and 4 bases, there was a span of 13 bases. Germline values: CDR1 SGHRS, CDR2 YFSETQ. The CDR3 is 14 amino acids. CDR3 DNA sequence: TGCGCCAGCAGCTCGGAGGGGTTGGGCTATGGCTACACCTTC. Translation gives CASSSEGLGYGYTF.

This clone was counted only a few times. The CDR3 nucleotides read TGTGCCAGCAGCTCAAGGGGGACAGGGGAGTTCGAGCAGTACTTC. This codes for CASSSRGTGEFEQYF. V is TRBV7-9 and J is TRBJ2-7, with 10 positions matching TRBD1. From germline, CDR1 is SEHNR and CDR2 FQNEAQ (reference sequence). The trim removed 4 bases at V and 6 bases at J, leaving 9 bases unmatched. This CDR3 region has 15 residues.

The rearrangement joins TRBV19 to TRBJ2-7, with D perhaps given as TRBD1 or TRBD2 (6 bases each). V was pared by 3 bases and J by 5 bases, with 11 bases between. Germline-derived CDR1 and CDR2 are LNHDA and SQIVND (reference sequence). The CDR3 length is 13 residues. As DNA, the CDR3 is TGTGCCAGTAGTATGGGGGGCAAAAACGAGCAGTACTTC. Protein: CASSMGGKNEQYF.

The J gene is TRBJ2-3, the V gene TRBV7-9; 9 bases match TRBD2. Germline-derived CDR1 and CDR2 are SEHNR and FQNEAQ (reference sequence). The CDR3 has 15 amino acids. V trimming: 6 bases; J trimming: 2 bases; junction bases outside the gene matches: 6. The CDR3 sequence: CASRGASGDTDTQYF. In DNA, the CDR3 is TGTGCCAGCAGGGGGGCTAGCGGGGACACAGATACGCAGTATTTT. Using reference TRBV7-9 and TRBJ2-3 for the parts outside the CDR3, the full variable domain is DTGVSQNPRHKITKRGQNVTFRCDPISEHNRLYWYRQTLGQGPEFLTYFQNEAQLEKSRLLSDRFSAERPKGSFSTLEIQRTEQGDSAMYLCASRGASGDTDTQYFGPGTRLTVL.

V is TRBV27 and J is TRBJ1-1; D is unclear. The CDR3 has 16 amino acids. CDR1 and CDR2 (germline): MNHEY, SMNVEV (reference sequence). Deletions cut 5 bases from V and 1 base from J, with 17 bases between. The DNA for the CDR3 is TGTGCCAGCAGTCTCTCTCAGGCTTACTCGAACACTGAAGCTTTCTTT. As protein: CASSLSQAYSNTEAFF.

In this sample, this clone turned up a few times. V usage is TRBV5-5 and J usage is TRBJ1-6; D unresolved. Germline V gene data show CDR1 as SGHKS and CDR2 as YYEKEE (reference sequence). The CDR3 extends over 13 amino acids. V was cut by 1 base and J by 5 bases, with 4 bases left in between. CDR3 nucleotide sequence: TGTGCCAGCAGCTTGAATGATAATTCACCCCTCCACTTT. Residues: CASSLNDNSPLHF.

The gene calls are TRBV24-1 and TRBJ1-5; D unclear. The CDR3 spans 13 residues. Germline CDR1 reads KGHDR; CDR2 reads SFDVKD. V lost 1 base and J 15 bases, leaving 15 bases between the germline ends. The CDR3 coding sequence is TGTGCCACCAGTGATTTTCTGGACGGAGGGAGGCATTTT. Its protein product is CATSDFLDGGRHF.

This chain links TRBV19 with TRBJ2-4; D tentatively fits TRBD1 or TRBD2 (5 bases each). Trimming took off 0 bases at V and 0 bases at J, with 24 bases between the two ends. Germline V lookup: CDR1 LNHDA, CDR2 SQIVND (reference sequence). CDR3 length equals 21 residues. CDR3 DNA sequence: TGTGCCAGTAGTATAGAAGATAGCCGGGATCCCCAGGGCCTAGCCAAAAACATTCAGTACTTC. Translation gives CASSIEDSRDPQGLAKNIQYF.

The chain has TRBV3-1 (or the pseudogene TRBV3-2) and TRBJ2-7, with a tentative D call TRBD2 (5 bases). V was trimmed by 5 bases and J by 6 bases, leaving 14 bases between them. The CDR3 runs to 13 residues. Germline CDR1 reads LGHDT; CDR2 reads YNNKEL (reference sequence). Here the CDR3 reads CASSAGLRGEQYF. DNA for the CDR3: TGTGCCAGCAGCGCCGGACTCCGGGGCGAGCAGTACTTC.

The chain uses TRBV10-1 and TRBJ2-7; possibly TRBD2 for D (6 bases). There are 20 residues in the CDR3. Trimming removed 0 bases from V and 0 bases from J, with 24 bases in between. The germline V gene has CDR1 WNHNN and CDR2 SYGVQD (reference sequence). CDR3 in amino acids: CASSESNLGTFRDSSYEQYF. The DNA for the CDR3 is TGCGCCAGCAGTGAGTCGAATCTGGGGACTTTCAGGGATAGCTCCTACGAGCAGTACTTC.

The chain recombines TRBV28 with TRBJ2-7, with TRBD1 matching 12 bases. The junction had 7 bases not matched to a gene; V was cut back by 3 bases and J by 1 base. The germline V gene encodes CDR1 MDHEN and CDR2 SYDVKM. This CDR3 has 17 residues. The CDR3 spells CASSLGDRGLGSYEQYF. CDR3 sequence (DNA): TGTGCCAGCAGTTTGGGGGACAGGGGGCTGGGGTCCTACGAGCAGTACTTC.